The 30 T cell receptor beta chains in this list originate from one sample, sequenced in a study of a mutant IDH1 vaccine in newly diagnosed glioma. Time point: week 47, end of study. In the vaccine, a single dose held 300 ug of the mutant IDH1 20-mer peptide, along with topical imiquimod. No antigens are known for them. TCRdb keeps only in-frame clones here, not all; method: immunoSEQ multiplex PCR. The profile shows fewer than 40,000 clones, about 93% of them singletons. The sample was PBMCs, taken from a glioma patient whose treatment included an IDH1 peptide vaccine. These receptors were obtained from a woman aged 40 to 55 with glioma.

The chain is built from TRBV10-1 and TRBJ2-2; D may be TRBD2 (6 bases). The CDR3 is 15 amino acids. Germline V CDR1 and CDR2: WNHNN, SYGVQD (reference sequence). With 6 bases removed from V and 6 bases from J, the gap between germline ends came to 17 bases. The CDR3 loop is CASREKTRYAGELFF. The CDR3 DNA reads TGCGCCAGCAGGGAAAAGACTAGGTATGCCGGGGAGCTGTTTTTT.

CDR3 coding DNA: TGCGCCAGCAGCTTGGAATCGGGGGGCACTGAAGCTTTCTTT. It yields the protein CASSLESGGTEAFF. The rearrangement uses TRBV5-1 and TRBJ1-1; D may be TRBD1 (5 bases). The germline gives CDR1 SGHRS, CDR2 YFSETQ. This CDR3 contains 14 residues. The ends were cut back, 0 bases at V and 4 bases at J, with 10 bases in the middle.

The gene calls are TRBV2 and TRBJ2-2; D ambiguous. In germline, CDR1 is SNHLY, CDR2 FYNNEI. Trimming pared 6 bases from V and 2 bases from J, leaving 7 bases between. The CDR3 totals 13 residues. Written as DNA, the CDR3 is TGTGCCAGCAGAGACATTAACACCGGGGAGCTGTTTTTT. Protein sequence: CASRDINTGELFF.

The sample holds one count of this clone. The J gene is TRBJ2-7, the V gene TRBV2, with TRBD1 identical over 10 bases. Unmatched junction bases numbered 9, after V lost 6 bases and J lost 1 base. The length of the CDR3 is 16 residues. Germline V CDR1 and CDR2: SNHLY, FYNNEI. CDR3 bases: TGTGCCAGCAGCTCGGTTTGGGACAGGGGATCCTACGAGCAGTACTTC. This translates into CASSSVWDRGSYEQYF.

This sequence joins TRBV6-6 and TRBJ1-1; D unclear. The CDR3 spans 14 residues. Germline V gene data show CDR1 as MNHNY and CDR2 as SVGAGI (reference sequence). V lost 0 bases and J lost 1, with 6 bases in between. CDR3 protein: CASSYSRRNTEAFF. The CDR3, as DNA: TGTGCCAGCAGTTACTCGAGAAGGAACACTGAAGCTTTCTTT.

The chain has TRBV5-4 and TRBJ2-7; D might be TRBD1 or TRBD2, each matching 5 bases. Germline V gene sequence: CDR1 SGHNT, CDR2 YYREEE (reference sequence). Trimming stripped 3 bases from V and 6 bases from J, with 10 bases between. This CDR3 spans 12 amino acids. CDR3 nucleotides: TGTGCCAGCAGCTCCGAGAGGGGCGAGCAGTACTTC. This encodes CASSSERGEQYF.

This chain joins TRBV5-1 and TRBJ1-1, with 8 bases aligning to TRBD1. The germline gives CDR1 SGHRS, CDR2 YFSETQ. V lost 5 bases, J lost 3 bases, and 6 bases stayed unmatched. The CDR3 is 14 amino acids. In DNA, the CDR3 is TGCGCCAGCAGTCGACAGGGGTGGGACACTGAAGCTTTCTTT. This translates into CASSRQGWDTEAFF.

V and J are TRBV6-5 and TRBJ1-5, with D unresolved. Trimming stripped 5 bases from V and 4 bases from J, with 15 bases between. Germline V gene sequence: CDR1 MNHEY, CDR2 SVGAGI. The CDR3 runs to 15 residues. The CDR3 reads CASSAGLSANQPQHF. DNA of the CDR3: TGTGCCAGCAGTGCTGGATTAAGTGCAAATCAGCCCCAGCATTTT.

In its sample, this clone was seen once. The chain employs TRBV6-6 and TRBJ2-5, with D possibly matching TRBD2 (6 bases). The V gene lost 2 bases and the J gene lost 7 bases, with 14 bases spanning the gap. Germline V CDR1 and CDR2: MNHNY, SVGAGI (reference sequence). This CDR3 spans 14 amino acids. For the CDR3, the DNA is TGTGCCAGCAGTTACATGGGACTCACCGGGACCCAGTACTTC. Protein sequence: CASSYMGLTGTQYF.

This clone was seen only once. J is TRBJ1-3 and V is TRBV9, with TRBD1 as a possible D gene (5 bases). The CDR3 has 14 amino acids. Trimming removed 0 bases from V and 2 bases from J, with 6 bases in between. Germline V CDR1 and CDR2: SGDLS, YYNGEE. CDR3 in DNA: TGTGCCAGCAGCGTAGGCAGGGCTGGAAACACCATATATTTT. Its translation is CASSVGRAGNTIYF.

The CDR3 DNA is TGTGCTAGTGGTTCTGCCGGCTATGGCTACACCTTC. As protein: CASGSAGYGYTF. This chain links TRBV12-5 with TRBJ1-2, with D uncertain. V lost 4 bases to trimming and J lost 4 bases, with 7 bases between them. The CDR3 extends over 12 amino acids. Germline V gives CDR1 LGHNT, CDR2 FRNRAP.

This chain connects TRBV6-5 to TRBJ2-3; TRBD1 might be the D (6 bases). Trimming took off 0 bases at V and 5 bases at J, with 12 bases between the two ends. Germline lookup yields CDR1 MNHEY and CDR2 SVGAGI. This CDR3 has 15 residues. The CDR3 loop is CASSYSGASRDTQYF. The CDR3 DNA reads as TGTGCCAGCAGTTACTCGGGGGCTTCGAGAGATACGCAGTATTTT.

The chain carries TRBV2 and TRBJ2-1; 9 bases fit TRBD2. This CDR3 spans 16 amino acids. With 2 bases clipped from V and 5 bases from J, the junction kept 7 bases outside the gene matches. Germline assignment: CDR1 SNHLY and CDR2 FYNNEI. In nucleotides, the CDR3 is TGTGCCAGCAGTGAACTGGGACTAGCAGTCGACAATGAGCAGTTCTTC. Its translation is CASSELGLAVDNEQFF.

The CDR3 coding sequence is TGTGCCAGCAGTTTATTCCCACTACGGGAAAAACTGTTTTTT. Encoded protein: CASSLFPLREKLFF. This chain connects TRBV27 to TRBJ1-4; D not resolved. This CDR3 is 14 amino acids long. The germline V and J ends were trimmed by 1 base and 8 bases, with 11 bases remaining between them. CDR1 is MNHEY and CDR2 is SMNVEV in the germline V gene (reference sequence).

The chain joins TRBV6-5 to TRBJ1-3; D is ambiguous. The germline V and J ends were trimmed by 2 bases and 2 bases, with 4 bases remaining between them. The germline CDR1 and CDR2 sequences are MNHEY and SVGAGI. This CDR3 contains 13 residues. CDR3 loop: CASSYRAGNTIYF. DNA for the CDR3: TGTGCCAGCAGTTACAGGGCTGGAAACACCATATATTTT.

This chain uses TRBV6-5 with TRBJ2-1, with a tentative D call TRBD1 (5 bases). From germline, CDR1 is MNHEY and CDR2 SVGAGI. The CDR3 loop spans 14 amino acids. Trimming stripped 6 bases from V and 6 bases from J, with 15 bases between. CDR3 sequence reads: CASSRERSGNEQFF. The CDR3 nucleotides are TGTGCCAGCAGCAGGGAACGCTCCGGCAATGAGCAGTTCTTC.

This chain connects TRBV4-1 to TRBJ1-3, with D perhaps TRBD1 (6 bases). CDR1 is MGHRA and CDR2 is YSYEKL in the germline V gene. Trimming removed 0 bases from V and 4 bases from J, with 10 bases in between. This CDR3 is 15 amino acids long. CDR3 coding DNA: TGCGCCAGCAGCCAAGAAGGACAGAGGGGAAACACCATATATTTT. It translates to CASSQEGQRGNTIYF.

V and J are TRBV6-5 and TRBJ2-3; D possibly matches TRBD1 or TRBD2 (5 bases each). The CDR3 is 16 residues long. The germline CDR1 and CDR2 sequences are MNHEY and SVGAGI. Trimming cost V 0 bases and J 1 base, with 11 bases left between them. The CDR3, as DNA: TGTGCCAGCAGTTACTCTGGGGGTCGGGGCACAGATACGCAGTATTTT. This translates into CASSYSGGRGTDTQYF.

This clone was seen a single time. The rearrangement links TRBV19 to TRBJ1-5, with a tentative D call TRBD1 (6 bases). Per the germline V gene, CDR1 is LNHDA and CDR2 is SQIVND (reference sequence). Trimming cost V 10 bases and J 6 bases, with 19 bases left between them. This CDR3 has 14 residues. The CDR3 reads CATLDRGGSQPQHF. CDR3 DNA sequence: TGTGCCACTCTGGACAGAGGAGGAAGTCAGCCCCAGCATTTT.

V is TRBV4-1 and J is TRBJ2-1; TRBD1 matches 7 bases. After removal of 3 bases from V and 7 bases from J, the junction contained 3 bases not matched to a gene. The CDR3 sequence is 13 residues long. Germline V gene data show CDR1 as MGHRA and CDR2 as YSYEKL. CDR3 protein: CASSQGTANEQFF. CDR3 nucleotides: TGCGCCAGCAGCCAGGGGACAGCGAATGAGCAGTTCTTC.

Worth noting for this clone: At one boundary the junction diverges from the germline segment, which might be a read error. The chain combines TRBV2 with TRBJ2-3; no reliable D call. The germline CDR1 and CDR2 sequences are SNHLY and FYNNEI. The CDR3 covers 12 residues. The CDR3 protein is CASGDGTDTQYF. The CDR3 region has the DNA TGTGCCAGCGGTGACGGCACAGATACGCAGTATTTT.

This chain uses TRBV20-1 with TRBJ1-2; maybe TRBD1 (5 bases). The V gene's germline CDR1 is DFQATT and CDR2 SNEGSKA (reference sequence). The CDR3 extends over 10 amino acids. V dropped 2 bases and J dropped 8 bases, with 6 bases sitting between them. CDR3 bases: TGCAGTGCTAGATGGGGCGGCTACACCTTC. This encodes CSARWGGYTF.

The chain uses TRBV15 and TRBJ2-2; 7 positions agree with TRBD1. The germline V gene encodes CDR1 LNHNV and CDR2 YYDKDF (reference sequence). J gave up 6 bases and V 6 bases, and 7 bases lay outside the gene matches. There are 14 residues in the CDR3. Here the CDR3 DNA reads TGTGCCACCAGGAGGACAGGATTTCCCGGGGAGCTGTTTTTT. Translated: CATRRTGFPGELFF.

The V call is TRBV5-1, the J call TRBJ1-1, with 8 positions matching TRBD1. Trimming cost V 1 base and J 2 bases; bases outside gene matches: 7. CDR1 is SGHRS, CDR2 YFSETQ, per germline. This CDR3 is 16 amino acids long. The CDR3 sequence is CASSLPRTGLNTEAFF. As DNA, the CDR3 is TGCGCCAGCAGCTTGCCGAGGACAGGGCTCAACACTGAAGCTTTCTTT.

V and J are TRBV4-3 and TRBJ2-2; unclear D gene. This CDR3 has 15 residues. Germline V gene data show CDR1 as LGHNA and CDR2 as YSLEER. Between the trimmed V and J ends, which lost 0 bases and 2 bases, there was a span of 7 bases. CDR3 DNA: TGCGCCAGCAGCCAAGATTTGGCTAACACCGGGGAGCTGTTTTTT. Translating gives CASSQDLANTGELFF.

This rearrangement joins TRBV7-9 to TRBJ1-4; 7 nucleotides align to TRBD1. Germline lookup yields CDR1 SEHNR and CDR2 FQNEAQ (reference sequence). The CDR3 is made up of 15 amino acids. V shed 3 bases and J 3 bases; nucleotides not matched to a gene: 4. The CDR3 region has the DNA TGTGCCAGCAGCTTGGGTGACAGGGCTAATGAAAAACTGTTTTTT. Translating it yields CASSLGDRANEKLFF.

The V and J genes are TRBV6-1 and TRBJ1-4; no clear D gene. V was pared by 4 bases and J by 8 bases, with 14 bases between. The CDR3 has 14 amino acids. Per germline, CDR1 MNHNS and CDR2 SASEGT. The CDR3 sequence: CASSATIQNEKLFF. As DNA, the CDR3 is TGTGCCAGCAGTGCTACTATCCAAAACGAAAAACTGTTTTTT.

The J gene is TRBJ2-7, the V gene TRBV2; 8 bases map to TRBD1. Germline loops: CDR1 SNHLY, CDR2 FYNNEI. V gave up 5 bases and J gave up 3 bases; unmatched junction bases: 3. The CDR3 extends over 13 amino acids. CDR3 nucleotide sequence: TGTGCCAGCAGTCCGACAGGGGACTACGAGCAGTACTTC. This encodes CASSPTGDYEQYF.

This chain links TRBV7-9 with TRBJ1-1; the D gene is possibly TRBD1 (5 bases). The germline V gene encodes CDR1 SEHNR and CDR2 FQNEAQ (reference sequence). This CDR3 region has 15 residues. V dropped 3 bases and J dropped 2 bases, with 13 bases sitting between them. The CDR3 DNA reads TGTGCCAGCAGCTTTATCTTGGGGGGAAACACTGAAGCTTTCTTT. It translates to CASSFILGGNTEAFF.

This clone was counted only a few times. V usage is TRBV30 and J usage is TRBJ2-3, with 8 bases lining up with TRBD1. V trimming: 3 bases; J trimming: 4 bases; junction bases outside the gene matches: 9. Germline-derived CDR1 and CDR2 are GTSNPN and SVGIG (reference sequence). This CDR3 contains 15 residues. The CDR3 loop reads CAWRAGGAPPDTQYF. CDR3 sequence (DNA): TGTGCCTGGAGGGCAGGGGGCGCACCCCCAGATACGCAGTATTTT.